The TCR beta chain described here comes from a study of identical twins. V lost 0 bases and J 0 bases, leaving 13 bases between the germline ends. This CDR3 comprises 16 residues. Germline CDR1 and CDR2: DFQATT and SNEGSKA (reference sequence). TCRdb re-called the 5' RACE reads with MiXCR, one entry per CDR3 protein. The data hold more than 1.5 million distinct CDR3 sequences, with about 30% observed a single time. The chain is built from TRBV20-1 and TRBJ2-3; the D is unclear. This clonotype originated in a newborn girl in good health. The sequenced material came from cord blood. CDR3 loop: CSARDKRPTSTDTQYF. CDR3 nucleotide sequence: TGCAGTGCTAGAGATAAGAGACCCACTAGCACAGATACGCAGTATTTT.